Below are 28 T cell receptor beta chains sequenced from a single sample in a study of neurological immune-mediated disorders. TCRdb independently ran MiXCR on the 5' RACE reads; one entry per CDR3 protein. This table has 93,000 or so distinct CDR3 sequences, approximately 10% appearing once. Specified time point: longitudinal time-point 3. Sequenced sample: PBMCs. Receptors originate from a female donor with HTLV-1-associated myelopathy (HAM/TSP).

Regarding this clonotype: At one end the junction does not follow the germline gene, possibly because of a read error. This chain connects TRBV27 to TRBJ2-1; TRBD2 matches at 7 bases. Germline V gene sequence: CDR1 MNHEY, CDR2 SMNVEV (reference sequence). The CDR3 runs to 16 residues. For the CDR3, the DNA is TGTGTCAGCAGTCCCCTGGGCGGGAGAACCCCCTATGAGCAGTTCTTC. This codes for CVSSPLGGRTPYEQFF.

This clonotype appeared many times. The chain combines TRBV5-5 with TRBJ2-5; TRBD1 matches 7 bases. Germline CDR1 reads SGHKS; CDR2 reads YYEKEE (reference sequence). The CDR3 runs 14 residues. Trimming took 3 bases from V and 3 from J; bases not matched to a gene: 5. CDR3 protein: CASSSGTAKETQYF. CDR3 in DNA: TGTGCCAGCAGCTCGGGGACAGCAAAAGAGACCCAGTACTTC.

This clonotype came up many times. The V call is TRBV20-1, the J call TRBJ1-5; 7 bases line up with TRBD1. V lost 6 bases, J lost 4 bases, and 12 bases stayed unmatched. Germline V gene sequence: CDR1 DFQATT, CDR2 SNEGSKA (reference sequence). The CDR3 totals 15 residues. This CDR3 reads CSAIGPGQRNQPQHF. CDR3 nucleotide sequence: TGCAGTGCAATTGGCCCGGGACAGAGGAATCAGCCCCAGCATTTT.

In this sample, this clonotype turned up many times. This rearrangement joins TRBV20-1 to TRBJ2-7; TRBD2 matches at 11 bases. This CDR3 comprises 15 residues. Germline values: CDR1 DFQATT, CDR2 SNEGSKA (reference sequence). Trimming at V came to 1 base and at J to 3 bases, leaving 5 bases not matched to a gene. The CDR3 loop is CSARGLAGGNYEQYF. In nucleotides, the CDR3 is TGCAGTGCTAGAGGGCTAGCGGGGGGAAACTACGAGCAGTACTTC.

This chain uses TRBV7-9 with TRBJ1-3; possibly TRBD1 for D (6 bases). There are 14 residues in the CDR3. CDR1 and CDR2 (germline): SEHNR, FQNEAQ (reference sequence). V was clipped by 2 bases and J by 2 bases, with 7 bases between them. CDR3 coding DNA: TGTGCCAGCAGCTTATCAGGGGCTGGAAACACCATATATTTT. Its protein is CASSLSGAGNTIYF.

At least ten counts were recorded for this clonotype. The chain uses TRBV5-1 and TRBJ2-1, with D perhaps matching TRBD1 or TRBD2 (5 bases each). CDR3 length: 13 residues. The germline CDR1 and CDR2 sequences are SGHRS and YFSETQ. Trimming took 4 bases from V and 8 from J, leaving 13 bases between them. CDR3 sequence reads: CASSRGLGDEQFF. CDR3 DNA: TGCGCCAGCAGCCGAGGGTTGGGGGATGAGCAGTTCTTC.

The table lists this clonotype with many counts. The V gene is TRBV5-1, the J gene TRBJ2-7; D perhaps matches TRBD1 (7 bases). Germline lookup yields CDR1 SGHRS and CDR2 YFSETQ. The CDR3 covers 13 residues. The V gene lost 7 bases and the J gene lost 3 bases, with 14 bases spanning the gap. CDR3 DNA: TGCGCCAGCCGGAGGGACAGAGACTACGAGCAGTACTTC. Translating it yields CASRRDRDYEQYF.

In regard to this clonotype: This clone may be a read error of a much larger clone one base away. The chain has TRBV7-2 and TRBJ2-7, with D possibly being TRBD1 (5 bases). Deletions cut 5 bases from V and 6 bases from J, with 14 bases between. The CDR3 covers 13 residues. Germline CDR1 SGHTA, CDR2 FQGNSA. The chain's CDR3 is CASSIVRGVEQYF. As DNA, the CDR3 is TGTGCCAGCAGCATCGTAAGGGGCGTCGAGCAGTACTTC.

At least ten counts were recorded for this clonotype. The CDR3 sequence is CASSSHSSYEQYF. In DNA, the CDR3 is TGTGCCAGCAGCTCCCACAGCTCCTACGAGCAGTACTTC. The chain recombines TRBV12-3 or TRBV12-4 with TRBJ2-7; D gene unclear. V lost 6 bases and J 0 bases, leaving 9 bases between the germline ends. This CDR3 spans 13 amino acids.

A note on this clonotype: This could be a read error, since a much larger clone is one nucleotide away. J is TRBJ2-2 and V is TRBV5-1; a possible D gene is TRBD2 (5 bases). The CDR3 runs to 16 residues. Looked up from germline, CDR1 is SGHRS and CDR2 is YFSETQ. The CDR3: CASSLQSGLNTGEPFF. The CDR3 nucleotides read TGCGCCAGCAGCTTGCAGTCAGGATTGAACACCGGGGAGCCGTTTTTT.

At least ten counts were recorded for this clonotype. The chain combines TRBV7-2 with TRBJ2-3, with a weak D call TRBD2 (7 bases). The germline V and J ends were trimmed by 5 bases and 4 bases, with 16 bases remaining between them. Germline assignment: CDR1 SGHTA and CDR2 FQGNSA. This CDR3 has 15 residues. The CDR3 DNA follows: TGTGCCAGCAGCCCCTGGGGGGGCTTGGCAGATACGCAGTATTTT. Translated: CASSPWGGLADTQYF.

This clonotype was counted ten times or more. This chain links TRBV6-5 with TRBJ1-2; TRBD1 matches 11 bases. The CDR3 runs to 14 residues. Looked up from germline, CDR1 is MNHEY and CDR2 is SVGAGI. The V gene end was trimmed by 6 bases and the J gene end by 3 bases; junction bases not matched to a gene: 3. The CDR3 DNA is TGTGCCAGCAGCCGGGACAGGGGGTACTATGGCTACACCTTC. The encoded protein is CASSRDRGYYGYTF.

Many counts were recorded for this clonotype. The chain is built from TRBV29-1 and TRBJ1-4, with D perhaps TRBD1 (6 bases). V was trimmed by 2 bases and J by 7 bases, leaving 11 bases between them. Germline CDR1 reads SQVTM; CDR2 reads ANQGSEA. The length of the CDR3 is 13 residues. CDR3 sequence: CSVERRGGEKLFF. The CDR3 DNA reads TGCAGCGTTGAACGCAGGGGCGGTGAAAAACTGTTTTTT.

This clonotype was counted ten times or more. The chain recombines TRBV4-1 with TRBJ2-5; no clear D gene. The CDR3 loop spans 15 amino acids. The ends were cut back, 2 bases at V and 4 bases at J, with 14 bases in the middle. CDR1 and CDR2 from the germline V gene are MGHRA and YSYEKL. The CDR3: CASSQPYPTRETQYF. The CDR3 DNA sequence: TGCGCCAGCAGCCAACCTTATCCTACGCGAGAGACCCAGTACTTC.

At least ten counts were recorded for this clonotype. CDR3 nucleotides: TGTGCCAGCAGCGGTGGACCCCACTACGAGCAGTACTTC. Protein sequence: CASSGGPHYEQYF. V and J are TRBV7-2 and TRBJ2-7; no clear D. The length of the CDR3 is 13 residues. The V and J ends lost 5 bases and 3 bases respectively, with 11 bases between them. Germline V CDR1 and CDR2: SGHTA, FQGNSA. The full variable domain, completed using reference TRBV7-2 and TRBJ2-7, is GAGVSQSPSNKVTEKGKDVELRCDPISGHTALYWYRQSLGQGLEFLIYFQGNSAPDKSGLPSDRFSAERTGGSVSTLTIQRTQQEDSAVYLCASSGGPHYEQYFGPGTRLTVT.

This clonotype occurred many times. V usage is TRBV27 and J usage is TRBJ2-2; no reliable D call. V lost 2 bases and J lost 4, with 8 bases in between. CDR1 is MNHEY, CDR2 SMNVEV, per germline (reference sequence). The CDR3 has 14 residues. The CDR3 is CASSLTTITGELFF. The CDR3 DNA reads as TGTGCCAGCAGTTTAACTACAATCACCGGGGAGCTGTTTTTT.

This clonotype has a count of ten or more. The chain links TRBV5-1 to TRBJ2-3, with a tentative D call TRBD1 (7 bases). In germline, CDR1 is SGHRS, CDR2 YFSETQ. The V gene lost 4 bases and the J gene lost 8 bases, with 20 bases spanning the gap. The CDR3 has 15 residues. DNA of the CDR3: TGCGCCAGCAGCGCGGGGACAGCCCAAACCGGTACGCAGTATTTT. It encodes CASSAGTAQTGTQYF. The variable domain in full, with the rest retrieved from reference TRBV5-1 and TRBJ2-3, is KAGVTQTPRYLIKTRGQQVTLSCSPISGHRSVSWYQQTPGQGLQFLFEYFSETQRNKGNFPGRFSGRQFSNSRSEMNVSTLELGDSALYLCASSAGTAQTGTQYFGPGTRLTVL.

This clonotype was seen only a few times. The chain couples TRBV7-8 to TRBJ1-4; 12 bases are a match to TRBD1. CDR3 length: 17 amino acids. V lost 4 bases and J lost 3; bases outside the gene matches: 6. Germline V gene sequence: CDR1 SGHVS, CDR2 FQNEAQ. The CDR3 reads CASSSQGQGAPNEKLFF. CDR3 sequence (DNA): TGTGCCAGCAGCTCCCAGGGACAGGGGGCACCTAATGAAAAACTGTTTTTT.

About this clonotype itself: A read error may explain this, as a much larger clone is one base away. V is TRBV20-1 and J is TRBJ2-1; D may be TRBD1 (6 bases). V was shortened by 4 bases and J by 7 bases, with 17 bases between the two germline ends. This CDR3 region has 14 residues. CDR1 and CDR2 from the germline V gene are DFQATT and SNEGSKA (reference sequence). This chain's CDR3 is CSANRVGAGNEQFF. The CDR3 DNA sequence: TGCAGTGCTAACAGAGTGGGGGCTGGGAATGAGCAGTTCTTC.

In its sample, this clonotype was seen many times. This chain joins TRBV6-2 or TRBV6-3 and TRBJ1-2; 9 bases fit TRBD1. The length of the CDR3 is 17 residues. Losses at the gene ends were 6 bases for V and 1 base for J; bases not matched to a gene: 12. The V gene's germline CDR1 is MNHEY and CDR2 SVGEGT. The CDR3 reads CASSPIPRQGGNYGYTF. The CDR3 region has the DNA TGTGCCAGCAGCCCTATCCCTCGACAGGGGGGTAACTATGGCTACACCTTC.

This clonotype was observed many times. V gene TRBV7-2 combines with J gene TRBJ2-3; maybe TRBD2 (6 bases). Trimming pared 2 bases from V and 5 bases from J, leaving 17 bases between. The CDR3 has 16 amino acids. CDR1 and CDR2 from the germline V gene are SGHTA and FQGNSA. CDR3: CASSLNSGLALDTQYF. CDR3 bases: TGTGCCAGCAGCTTAAACTCTGGGCTAGCGTTAGATACGCAGTATTTT.

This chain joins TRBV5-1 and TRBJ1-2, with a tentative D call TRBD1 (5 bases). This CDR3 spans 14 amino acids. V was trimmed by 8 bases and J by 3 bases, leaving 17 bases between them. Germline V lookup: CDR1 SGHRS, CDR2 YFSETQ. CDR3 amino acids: CARRRWGSDYGYTF. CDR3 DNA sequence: TGCGCCAGACGGAGGTGGGGGTCGGACTATGGCTACACCTTC. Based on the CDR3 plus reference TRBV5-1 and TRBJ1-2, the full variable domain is KAGVTQTPRYLIKTRGQQVTLSCSPISGHRSVSWYQQTPGQGLQFLFEYFSETQRNKGNFPGRFSGRQFSNSRSEMNVSTLELGDSALYLCARRRWGSDYGYTFGSGTRLTVV.

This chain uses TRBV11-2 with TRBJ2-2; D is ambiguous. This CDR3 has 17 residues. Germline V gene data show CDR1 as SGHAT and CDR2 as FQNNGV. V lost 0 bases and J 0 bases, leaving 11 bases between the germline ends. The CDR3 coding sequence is TGTGCCAGCAGCTTAGATATTTTATCCGCGAACACCGGGGAGCTGTTTTTT. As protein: CASSLDILSANTGELFF.

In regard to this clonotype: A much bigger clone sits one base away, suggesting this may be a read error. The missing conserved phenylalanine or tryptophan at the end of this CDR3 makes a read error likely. This chain's CDR3 is CASRSSLAGGFNEQFS. Written as DNA, the CDR3 is TGTGCCAGCAGGTCCTCCCTAGCGGGGGGTTTCAATGAGCAGTTCTCC. The chain combines TRBV27 with TRBJ2-1; 11 positions agree with TRBD2. CDR3 length: 16 amino acids. Germline V lookup: CDR1 MNHEY, CDR2 SMNVEV (reference sequence). The ends lost 6 bases at V and 6 bases at J; junction bases unmatched: 10.

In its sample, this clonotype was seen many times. The CDR3 sequence: CASSLGQDLEQYF. In nucleotides, the CDR3 is TGCGCCAGCAGCTTGGGACAGGACCTGGAGCAGTACTTC. This rearrangement joins TRBV5-1 to TRBJ2-7, with D perhaps matching TRBD1 (6 bases). The germline gives CDR1 SGHRS, CDR2 YFSETQ. The V end lost 0 bases, the J end lost 7 bases, and 11 bases lay between the germline ends. This CDR3 spans 13 amino acids.

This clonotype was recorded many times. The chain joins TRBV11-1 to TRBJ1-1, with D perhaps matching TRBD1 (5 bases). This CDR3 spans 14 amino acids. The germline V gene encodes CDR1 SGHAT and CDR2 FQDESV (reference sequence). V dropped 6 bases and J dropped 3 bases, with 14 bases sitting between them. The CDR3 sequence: CASSFQGAYTEAFF. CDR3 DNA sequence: TGTGCCAGCAGTTTTCAGGGAGCGTACACTGAAGCTTTCTTT. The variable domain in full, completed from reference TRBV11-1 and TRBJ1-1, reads EAEVAQSPRYKITEKSQAVAFWCDPISGHATLYWYRQILGQGPELLVQFQDESVVDDSQLPKDRFSAERLKGVDSTLKIQPAELGDSAMYLCASSFQGAYTEAFFGQGTRLTVV.

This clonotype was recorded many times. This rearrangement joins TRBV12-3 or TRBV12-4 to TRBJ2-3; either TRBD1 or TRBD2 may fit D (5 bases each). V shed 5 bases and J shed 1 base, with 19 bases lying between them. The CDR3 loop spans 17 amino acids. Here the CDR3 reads CASSRFGSGTGTDTQYF. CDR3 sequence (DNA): TGTGCCAGCAGTCGTTTCGGTTCCGGGACGGGCACAGATACGCAGTATTTT.

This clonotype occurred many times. The CDR3 sequence is CASSLGPTGGEKLFF. CDR3 nucleotide sequence: TGTGCCAGCAGTTTAGGGCCTACGGGGGGAGAAAAACTGTTTTTT. J is TRBJ1-4 and V is TRBV12-3 or TRBV12-4, with D perhaps matching TRBD1 (5 bases). The CDR3 sequence is 15 residues long. V lost 1 base and J lost 8, with 14 bases in between.